This T cell receptor beta chain emerged from a study of response to subunit inactivated influenza vaccine. This clonotype was counted a few times. Its matching antigen is unknown. General observations from the study: Each seasonal influenza vaccination recruits few new T cells, the authors suggested.

Trimming shortened V by 0 bases and J by 4 bases, and 19 bases separated the two germline ends. Per the germline V gene, CDR1 is DFQATT and CDR2 is SNEGSKA (reference sequence). The CDR3 has 16 amino acids. TCRdb processed the RT-PCR reads anew with MiXCR; each CDR3 protein has one entry. The sample consists of around 520,000 distinct CDR3 sequences, approximately 12% of them appearing once. The rearrangement joins TRBV20-1 to TRBJ2-7, with D unclear. The source was PBMCs from blood, collected on the day of vaccination. This clonotype was obtained from a man aged 50-59 years who received an inactivated influenza vaccine. Here the CDR3 reads CSARDLAGLLGYEQYF. The CDR3 nucleotides read TGCAGTGCTAGAGATCTGGCCGGCCTCTTGGGGTACGAGCAGTACTTC.